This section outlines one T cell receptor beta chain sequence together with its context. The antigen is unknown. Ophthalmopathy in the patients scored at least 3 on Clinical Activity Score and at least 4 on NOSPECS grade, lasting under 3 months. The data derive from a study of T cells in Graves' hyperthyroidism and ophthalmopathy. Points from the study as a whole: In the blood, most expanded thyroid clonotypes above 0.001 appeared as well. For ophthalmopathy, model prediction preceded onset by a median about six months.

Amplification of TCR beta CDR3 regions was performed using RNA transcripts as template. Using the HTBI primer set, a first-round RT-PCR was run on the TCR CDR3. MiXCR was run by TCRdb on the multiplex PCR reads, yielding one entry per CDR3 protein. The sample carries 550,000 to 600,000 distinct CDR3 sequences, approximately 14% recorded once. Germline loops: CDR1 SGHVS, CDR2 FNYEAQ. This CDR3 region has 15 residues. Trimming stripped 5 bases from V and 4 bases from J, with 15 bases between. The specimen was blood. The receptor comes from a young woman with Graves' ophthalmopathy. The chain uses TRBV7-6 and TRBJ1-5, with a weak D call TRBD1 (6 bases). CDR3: CASSIDSGTNQPQHF. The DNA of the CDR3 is TGTGCCAGCAGCATAGACAGCGGGACAAATCAGCCCCAGCATTTT.